These 30 T cell receptor beta chains came from one sample sequenced in a study of radiotherapy plus CTLA-4 blockade in lung cancer. TCRdb's copy holds only in-frame clones and misses some; the assay was immunoSEQ multiplex PCR. This sample has some 60,000 clones; approximately 79% occur once, and the top ten carry around 3%. The material was peripheral blood, obtained from a patient treated with radiotherapy plus ipilimumab. These receptors all stem from a human donor with non-small cell lung cancer who had a complete response to radiotherapy plus ipilimumab.

The rearrangement uses TRBV30 and TRBJ2-7; D may be TRBD1 (6 bases). CDR1 and CDR2 from the germline V gene are GTSNPN and SVGIG (reference sequence). CDR3 length: 13 residues. With 0 bases removed from V and 5 bases from J, the gap between germline ends came to 11 bases. CDR3 DNA sequence: TGTGCCTGGAGTGTACACAGGGTCAACGAGCAGTACTTC. It specifies CAWSVHRVNEQYF.

The chain recombines TRBV27 with TRBJ2-7; 9 bases fit TRBD2. The CDR3 is 17 residues long. The trim removed 3 bases at V and 2 bases at J, leaving 11 bases unmatched. Germline CDR1 reads MNHEY; CDR2 reads SMNVEV (reference sequence). For the CDR3, the DNA is TGTGCCAGCAGTTTGTCGGCGGGAGGGCTCGGTACCTACGAGCAGTACTTC. As protein: CASSLSAGGLGTYEQYF.

The chain joins TRBV29-1 to TRBJ1-2; D is possibly TRBD1 (6 bases). Germline CDR1 is SQVTM and CDR2 is ANQGSEA. This CDR3 has 14 amino acids. With 4 bases removed from V and 4 bases from J, the gap between germline ends came to 16 bases. CDR3 residues: CSVGAATQGYGYTF. The CDR3 DNA follows: TGCAGCGTTGGGGCAGCCACACAGGGCTATGGCTACACCTTC.

This sequence joins TRBV4-1 and TRBJ2-1; weak D call: TRBD1 (5 bases). The CDR3 is 16 amino acids. Deletions cut 1 base from V and 5 bases from J, with 15 bases between. The germline CDR1 and CDR2 sequences are MGHRA and YSYEKL. The CDR3: CASSQGGPAADNEQFF. The DNA of the CDR3 is TGCGCCAGCAGCCAAGGGGGCCCGGCTGCCGACAATGAGCAGTTCTTC.

This clone was seen more than once but under ten times. The V and J genes are TRBV11-3 and TRBJ2-1, with 8 bases identical to TRBD2. Germline CDR1 is SGHNT and CDR2 is YENEEA. This CDR3 is built from 15 residues. The trim removed 4 bases at V and 4 bases at J, leaving 6 bases unmatched. The CDR3 sequence: CASSSYSGTYNEQFF. As DNA, the CDR3 is TGTGCCAGCAGCTCCTATAGCGGGACGTACAATGAGCAGTTCTTC.

The V and J genes are TRBV19 and TRBJ1-5, with D unresolved. CDR1 is LNHDA and CDR2 is SQIVND in the germline V gene (reference sequence). The V end was cut by 5 bases, the J end by 2 bases, with 7 bases between. The CDR3 is 13 residues long. This CDR3 reads CASSVAGNQPQHF. The CDR3 DNA reads as TGTGCCAGTAGTGTAGCTGGCAATCAGCCCCAGCATTTT. Together with reference TRBV19 and TRBJ1-5, the CDR3 gives the full variable domain: DGGITQSPKYLFRKEGQNVTLSCEQNLNHDAMYWYRQDPGQGLRLIYYSQIVNDFQKGDIAEGYSVSREKKESFPLTVTSAQKNPTAFYLCASSVAGNQPQHFGDGTRLSIL.

The sample holds one count of this clone. CDR3 DNA: TGTGCCAGCAGCCCCCAGGGGCGGGAGTGGGCGACCCAGTACTTC. As protein: CASSPQGREWATQYF. The chain combines TRBV28 with TRBJ2-5; maybe TRBD2 (7 bases). Germline CDR1 is MDHEN and CDR2 is SYDVKM. This CDR3 contains 15 residues. The germline V and J ends were trimmed by 6 bases and 7 bases, with 21 bases remaining between them.

The genes are TRBV27 and TRBJ2-1, with 11 bases identical to TRBD2. Germline loops: CDR1 MNHEY, CDR2 SMNVEV (reference sequence). Losses at the gene ends were 4 bases for V and 4 bases for J; bases not matched to a gene: 9. The CDR3 loop spans 17 amino acids. The CDR3 here is CASSSLGTSGLYNEQFF. In DNA form, the CDR3 reads TGTGCCAGCAGTTCATTAGGGACTAGCGGACTTTACAATGAGCAGTTCTTC.

CDR3 amino acids: CASTGQRSTDTQYF. As DNA, the CDR3 is TGTGCCAGCACGGGACAGCGAAGCACAGATACGCAGTATTTT. The chain has TRBV18 and TRBJ2-3, with 7 bases that match TRBD1. Germline V gene data show CDR1 as KGHSH and CDR2 as LQKENI. CDR3 size: 14 residues. V shed 8 bases, J shed 0 bases, and the junction held 5 bases outside the gene matches.

This chain connects TRBV5-1 to TRBJ2-5; 7 bases align to TRBD2. TRBJ2-7 matches the DNA end more closely, so the J call is doubtful. The CDR3 has 16 residues. Per germline, CDR1 SGHRS and CDR2 YFSETQ. DNA of the CDR3: TGCGCCAGCAGCCCCGGCGGGGCTAGCGGACCCTACGAGCAGTACTTC. Protein sequence: CASSPGGASGPYEQYF.

This rearrangement joins TRBV15 to TRBJ1-2; the D gene is possibly TRBD1 (5 bases). V was cut by 1 base and J by 4 bases, with 13 bases left in between. CDR3 length equals 15 residues. Germline CDR1 and CDR2: LNHNV and YYDKDF (reference sequence). The CDR3 is CATSRGEGLTYGYTF. The CDR3 region has the DNA TGTGCCACCAGCAGAGGGGAGGGACTAACCTATGGCTACACCTTC. The variable domain in full, with the rest retrieved from reference TRBV15 and TRBJ1-2, is DAMVIQNPRYQVTQFGKPVTLSCSQTLNHNVMYWYQQKSSQAPKLLFHYYDKDFNNEADTPDNFQSRRPNTSFCFLDIRSPGLGDTAMYLCATSRGEGLTYGYTFGSGTRLTVV.

The chain has TRBV12-5 and TRBJ2-7; 14 bases line up with TRBD2. V was pared by 6 bases and J by 1 base, with 5 bases of the junction left unmatched. Germline CDR1 and CDR2: LGHNT and FRNRAP. The CDR3 length is 16 residues. The CDR3 loop is CASGRTSGRSSYEQYF. The CDR3 DNA reads as TGTGCTAGTGGACGGACTAGCGGGAGGAGTTCCTACGAGCAGTACTTC.

This sequence joins TRBV7-9 and TRBJ2-3, with D perhaps matching TRBD2 (5 bases). CDR1 and CDR2 (germline): SEHNR, FQNEAQ (reference sequence). This CDR3 spans 14 amino acids. V was trimmed by 2 bases and J by 2 bases, leaving 8 bases between them. CDR3 loop: CASSLSGATDTQYF. The CDR3 DNA follows: TGTGCCAGCAGCTTAAGCGGTGCCACAGATACGCAGTATTTT.

The CDR3 DNA sequence: TGTGCCAGCAGCTCAGCGACAGCTATGAACACTGAAGCTTTCTTT. As protein: CASSSATAMNTEAFF. V gene TRBV7-8 combines with J gene TRBJ1-1; D possibly corresponds to TRBD1 (5 bases). The CDR3 contains 15 residues. Trimming took off 4 bases at V and 0 bases at J, with 12 bases between the two ends. Germline CDR1 and CDR2: SGHVS and FQNEAQ.

This chain connects TRBV5-6 to TRBJ2-3; D not certain. Trimming shortened V by 1 base and J by 1 base, and 16 bases separated the two germline ends. This CDR3 is 17 amino acids long. Germline V gives CDR1 SGHDT, CDR2 YYEEEE. Here the CDR3 DNA reads TGTGCCAGCAGCTTGCCGGCCTCTCAGCTAGGCACAGATACGCAGTATTTT. Its protein product is CASSLPASQLGTDTQYF. Drawing the rest from reference TRBV5-6 and TRBJ2-3, the complete variable domain is DAGVTQSPTHLIKTRGQQVTLRCSPKSGHDTVSWYQQALGQGPQFIFQYYEEEERQRGNFPDRFSGHQFPNYSSELNVNALLLGDSALYLCASSLPASQLGTDTQYFGPGTRLTVL.

The chain employs TRBV5-6 and TRBJ1-2, with TRBD1 matching over 11 bases. J lost 4 bases, V lost 3 bases, and 2 bases had no gene match. The germline CDR1 and CDR2 sequences are SGHDT and YYEEEE. This CDR3 region has 14 residues. CDR3 DNA sequence: TGTGCCAGCAGCTCTGGGACAGGGGGCTATGGCTACACCTTC. This translates into CASSSGTGGYGYTF.

V and J are TRBV28 and TRBJ1-6; D may be TRBD1 (6 bases). CDR1 is MDHEN and CDR2 is SYDVKM in the germline V gene. V dropped 6 bases and J dropped 3 bases, with 12 bases sitting between them. The CDR3 length is 15 residues. In DNA, the CDR3 is TGTGCCAGCAGATCCGACAGGAGCTATAATTCACCCCTCCACTTT. This encodes CASRSDRSYNSPLHF.

This clone is medium-sized (0.01 to 0.1%) in the sample. The V call is TRBV2, the J call TRBJ2-7, with 8 nucleotides matching TRBD2. From germline, CDR1 is SNHLY and CDR2 FYNNEI. V dropped 7 bases and J dropped 9; count of bases not matched to a gene: 8. The CDR3 runs to 12 residues. CDR3 residues: CASTERGLGQYF. Written as DNA, the CDR3 is TGTGCCAGCACAGAGCGGGGGTTAGGGCAGTACTTC.

The chain combines TRBV5-1 with TRBJ2-3; D might be TRBD1 (7 bases). Germline V gives CDR1 SGHRS, CDR2 YFSETQ. The length of the CDR3 is 14 residues. With 4 bases removed from V and 4 bases from J, the gap between germline ends came to 13 bases. The CDR3 sequence is CASSGGGVPDTQYF. The CDR3 coding sequence is TGCGCCAGCAGCGGAGGGGGCGTGCCAGATACGCAGTATTTT.

The chain carries TRBV7-9 and TRBJ1-1, with 10 bases aligning to TRBD1. The CDR3 is 14 amino acids. The V gene end was trimmed by 3 bases and the J gene end by 4 bases; junction bases not matched to a gene: 2. Looked up from germline, CDR1 is SEHNR and CDR2 is FQNEAQ (reference sequence). The CDR3 region is CASSLGTGVTEAFF. Written as DNA, the CDR3 is TGTGCCAGCAGCTTGGGGACAGGGGTCACTGAAGCTTTCTTT.

The V and J genes are TRBV6-5 and TRBJ1-1; 7 nucleotides agree with TRBD1. V was pared by 6 bases and J by 1 base, with 2 bases of the junction left unmatched. Germline V gives CDR1 MNHEY, CDR2 SVGAGI. The CDR3 is 13 amino acids. In DNA, the CDR3 is TGTGCCAGCAGACAGGGGAGGAACACTGAAGCTTTCTTT. Its protein is CASRQGRNTEAFF.

This rearrangement joins TRBV29-1 to TRBJ1-1, with 8 bases aligning to TRBD1. Germline V CDR1 and CDR2: SQVTM, ANQGSEA. After removal of 5 bases from V and 1 base from J, the junction contained 3 bases not matched to a gene. The CDR3 loop spans 13 amino acids. CDR3 bases: TGCAGCGTTCAGGGACAGGAGAACACTGAAGCTTTCTTT. This gives the protein CSVQGQENTEAFF.

This clone was picked up one time. This rearrangement joins TRBV7-8 to TRBJ1-2; D perhaps matches TRBD1 (6 bases). Germline V gives CDR1 SGHVS, CDR2 FQNEAQ. Trimming left V 3 bases short and J 0 bases short, with 11 bases between. The CDR3 runs 15 residues. For the CDR3, the DNA is TGTGCCAGCAGCTTTCTGAGGGGGACTAACTATGGCTACACCTTC. Amino acids: CASSFLRGTNYGYTF.

The chain combines TRBV6-5 with TRBJ1-2; a possible D gene is TRBD1 (5 bases). V shed 6 bases and J shed 6 bases, with 17 bases lying between them. Germline V gene lookup returns CDR1 MNHEY and CDR2 SVGAGI. This CDR3 comprises 14 residues. The CDR3 DNA is TGTGCCAGCAGGGCTTGGCAGGGATCGGATGGCTACACCTTC. The encoded protein is CASRAWQGSDGYTF.

The genes are TRBV7-8 and TRBJ2-4, with 7 bases fitting TRBD1. Germline CDR1 reads SGHVS; CDR2 reads FQNEAQ. The CDR3 runs 15 residues. The V and J ends lost 4 bases and 0 bases, in that order; junction bases with no gene match: 3. CDR3 sequence reads: CASSSGQIAKNIQYF. CDR3 nucleotides: TGTGCCAGCAGCTCGGGACAGATAGCCAAAAACATTCAGTACTTC.

This chain's CDR3 is CASSPRGLAGGLAKNIQYF. CDR3 coding DNA: TGTGCCAGCAGCCCACGGGGACTAGCGGGAGGGTTAGCCAAAAACATTCAGTACTTC. V and J are TRBV7-2 and TRBJ2-4, with 16 bases aligning to TRBD2. The germline CDR1 and CDR2 sequences are SGHTA and FQGNSA. The CDR3 runs to 19 residues. J lost 0 bases, V lost 5 bases, and 7 bases had no gene match.

This clone was seen only a few times. The chain couples TRBV19 to TRBJ1-5; D is unclear. Trimming pared 7 bases from V and 2 bases from J, leaving 6 bases between. The CDR3 is 12 residues long. The germline CDR1 and CDR2 sequences are LNHDA and SQIVND (reference sequence). CDR3 nucleotides: TGTGCCAGTAAGATAGGCAATCAGCCCCAGCATTTT. It yields the protein CASKIGNQPQHF.

This chain links TRBV6-1 with TRBJ2-5; 7 nucleotides line up with TRBD1. With 2 bases clipped from V and 6 bases from J, the junction kept 6 bases outside the gene matches. This CDR3 region has 14 residues. Germline V CDR1 and CDR2: MNHNS, SASEGT. CDR3 nucleotide sequence: TGTGCCAGCAGTGAATGGGGGACAGAGAAGACCCAGTACTTC. It specifies CASSEWGTEKTQYF.

CDR3 region: CASSLPGQTRGREQFF. In DNA, the CDR3 is TGTGCCAGTAGTTTGCCGGGACAGACACGGGGAAGGGAGCAGTTCTTC. The rearrangement joins TRBV19 to TRBJ2-1, with 7 bases aligning to TRBD1. The CDR3 consists of 16 residues. J was trimmed by 10 bases and V by 5 bases; bases with no gene match: 17. The germline gives CDR1 LNHDA, CDR2 SQIVND (reference sequence).

The V and J genes are TRBV5-1 and TRBJ2-4; a weak D match, TRBD2 (6 bases). Looked up from germline, CDR1 is SGHRS and CDR2 is YFSETQ. The CDR3 has 15 residues. The V end lost 6 bases, the J end lost 1 base, and 14 bases lay between the germline ends. The CDR3 DNA follows: TGCGCCAGCACGGCTGAAACTAGCGCCAAAAACATTCAGTACTTC. The encoded protein is CASTAETSAKNIQYF.